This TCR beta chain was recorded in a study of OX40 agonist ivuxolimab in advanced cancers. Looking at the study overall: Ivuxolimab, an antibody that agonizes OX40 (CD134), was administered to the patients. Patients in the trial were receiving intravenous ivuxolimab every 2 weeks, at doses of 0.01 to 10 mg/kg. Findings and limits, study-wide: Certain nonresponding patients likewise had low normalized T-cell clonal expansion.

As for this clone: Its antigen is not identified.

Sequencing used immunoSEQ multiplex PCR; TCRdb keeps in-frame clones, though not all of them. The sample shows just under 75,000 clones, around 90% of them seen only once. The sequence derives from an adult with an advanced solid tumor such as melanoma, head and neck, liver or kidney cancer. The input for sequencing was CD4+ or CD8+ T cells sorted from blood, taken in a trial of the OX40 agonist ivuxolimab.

CDR3 nucleotide sequence: TGTGCCAGCTCACCGACCGGGACTAACTACGAGCAGTACTTC. This codes for CASSPTGTNYEQYF. The V call is TRBV18, the J call TRBJ2-7; TRBD2 agrees at 7 bases. CDR3 size: 14 residues. The junction had 5 bases not matched to a gene; V was cut back by 3 bases and J by 3 bases. CDR1 is KGHSH and CDR2 is LQKENI in the germline V gene.